The 31 T cell receptor beta chains presented below share a single source sample, sequenced in a study of blood T cell repertoires in COVID-19. The protocol was immunoSEQ multiplex PCR, while the TCRdb copy is restricted to in-frame clones and leaves out a portion. This sample yields around 240,000 clones, of which roughly four fifths are seen a single time; less than 8% belongs to the top ten. Sequenced input: peripheral blood. All receptors come from a woman in her forties or fifties with acute or convalescent COVID-19.

This clone was detected only a few times. CDR3 loop: CASSIGGSYNEQFF. In DNA form, the CDR3 reads TGTGCCAGTAGTATCGGGGGATCCTACAATGAGCAGTTCTTC. The chain is built from TRBV19 and TRBJ2-1, with a tentative D call TRBD2 (6 bases). CDR1 is LNHDA and CDR2 is SQIVND in the germline V gene (reference sequence). This CDR3 is 14 amino acids long. Trimming shortened V by 3 bases and J by 1 base, and 7 bases separated the two germline ends.

V gene TRBV20-1 combines with J gene TRBJ2-7; no definite D call. This CDR3 has 15 residues. Germline V gene lookup returns CDR1 DFQATT and CDR2 SNEGSKA (reference sequence). Trimming removed 3 bases at V and 6 bases at J, with 21 bases between. Here the CDR3 DNA reads TGCAGTGCTAGTGGCACACGGGTCGAACCGGGCGAGCAGTACTTC. It specifies CSASGTRVEPGEQYF.

This clone was recorded once. The chain employs TRBV5-6 and TRBJ2-7; a possible D gene is TRBD1 (6 bases). The CDR3 has 15 amino acids. Germline V gives CDR1 SGHDT, CDR2 YYEEEE. V was clipped by 4 bases and J by 1 base, with 15 bases between them. The CDR3: CASSRTDRSSYEQYF. Here the CDR3 DNA reads TGTGCCAGCAGCCGTACCGACAGGTCATCCTACGAGCAGTACTTC.

V and J are TRBV29-1 and TRBJ2-4; 12 nucleotides agree with TRBD1. The J segment lost 9 bases and the V segment lost 7 bases, leaving 10 bases of the junction unmatched. CDR1 is SQVTM, CDR2 ANQGSEA, per germline. The CDR3 sequence is 14 residues long. CDR3 coding DNA: TGCAGCGGCACGCCGGGACAGGGGGCAGGCATTCAGTACTTC. Translated: CSGTPGQGAGIQYF.

V usage is TRBV28 and J usage is TRBJ1-2; TRBD1 is a possible D gene (6 bases). CDR1 and CDR2 from the germline V gene are MDHEN and SYDVKM. The CDR3 consists of 13 residues. V shed 6 bases and J shed 5 bases, with 13 bases lying between them. The DNA for the CDR3 is TGTGCCAGCAGCCCGAGGGGGGGTTATGGCTACACCTTC. Its protein is CASSPRGGYGYTF.

Points on this clone: This specimen includes other DNA sequences encoding the same CDR3. The rearrangement links TRBV7-2 to TRBJ1-5; D uncertain. Between the trimmed V and J ends, which lost 0 bases and 2 bases, there was a span of 5 bases. Germline V CDR1 and CDR2: SGHTA, FQGNSA. The CDR3 covers 14 residues. CDR3 nucleotide sequence: TGTGCCAGCAGCTTAGCCGGGGGCAATCAGCCCCAGCATTTT. This encodes CASSLAGGNQPQHF.

CDR3 residues: CASSPYRGVGTDTQYF. CDR3 in DNA: TGCGCCAGCAGCCCTTACCGGGGGGTCGGCACAGATACGCAGTATTTT. J is TRBJ2-3 and V is TRBV4-3, with TRBD2 matching 7 bases. V trimming: 4 bases; J trimming: 1 base; junction bases outside the gene matches: 8. There are 16 residues in the CDR3. The germline V gene encodes CDR1 LGHNA and CDR2 YSLEER.

This clone is a singleton in its sample. The chain couples TRBV6-4 to TRBJ1-1; 10 nucleotides align to TRBD1. The ends lost 5 bases at V and 11 bases at J; junction bases unmatched: 5. This CDR3 contains 12 residues. Per germline, CDR1 MRHNA and CDR2 SNTAGT. CDR3 sequence: CASSRTGGVAFF. CDR3 DNA: TGTGCCAGCAGTCGGACAGGGGGGGTCGCTTTCTTT.

CDR3 protein: CASSNGRTGQGYTF. DNA of the CDR3: TGTGCCAGCAGTAACGGTCGGACAGGGCAAGGCTACACCTTC. The V call is TRBV28, the J call TRBJ1-2; 8 bases are shared with TRBD1. The CDR3 length is 14 residues. V was clipped by 5 bases and J by 8 bases; unmatched bases: 10. Germline assignment: CDR1 MDHEN and CDR2 SYDVKM.

The chain uses TRBV24-1 and TRBJ1-2; TRBD1 agrees at 9 bases. The germline V gene encodes CDR1 KGHDR and CDR2 SFDVKD. J gave up 4 bases and V 3 bases, and 8 bases lay outside the gene matches. The length of the CDR3 is 16 residues. CDR3 sequence: CATSDPNRGHGYGYTF. CDR3 coding DNA: TGTGCCACCAGTGATCCGAACAGGGGGCATGGCTATGGCTACACCTTC.

The V gene is TRBV5-4, the J gene TRBJ2-1; 14 bases map to TRBD2. Trimming removed 3 bases from V and 7 bases from J; junction bases left unmatched: 3. The CDR3 contains 15 residues. Germline V lookup: CDR1 SGHNT, CDR2 YYREEE (reference sequence). This CDR3 reads CASSWTSGGINEQFF. For the CDR3, the DNA is TGTGCCAGCAGCTGGACTAGCGGGGGGATAAATGAGCAGTTCTTC.

This clone was observed a handful of times. V and J are TRBV2 and TRBJ1-1; 7 nucleotides align to TRBD1. CDR3 size: 14 residues. CDR1 and CDR2 from the germline V gene are SNHLY and FYNNEI. V lost 7 bases, J lost 5 bases, and 10 bases stayed unmatched. CDR3: CASTPTGTATEAFF. In DNA form, the CDR3 reads TGTGCCAGCACCCCGACAGGGACGGCTACTGAAGCTTTCTTT.

The chain combines TRBV5-6 with TRBJ2-7; 10 positions match TRBD2. The CDR3 loop spans 15 amino acids. Germline-derived CDR1 and CDR2 are SGHDT and YYEEEE. With 0 bases clipped from V and 3 bases from J, the junction kept 3 bases outside the gene matches. CDR3 DNA sequence: TGTGCCAGCAGCTTGGGACTAGCGGGTTACTACGAGCAGTACTTC. As protein: CASSLGLAGYYEQYF.

V usage is TRBV11-1 and J usage is TRBJ2-1; the D gene is possibly TRBD2 (7 bases). The V gene lost 3 bases and the J gene lost 6 bases, with 15 bases spanning the gap. The CDR3 contains 15 residues. CDR1 and CDR2 from the germline V gene are SGHAT and FQDESV (reference sequence). The CDR3 bases are TGTGCCAGCAGCTTCAGACAAGGGGGGGCCAATGAGCAGTTCTTC. Its protein product is CASSFRQGGANEQFF.

The chain joins TRBV28 to TRBJ1-5; D gene uncertain. CDR3 size: 12 residues. Germline CDR1 reads MDHEN; CDR2 reads SYDVKM. V was clipped by 3 bases and J by 7 bases, with 7 bases between them. The CDR3 region is CASSFSVQPQHF. The CDR3 nucleotides are TGTGCCAGCAGTTTTTCAGTCCAGCCCCAGCATTTT.

The V call is TRBV11-2, the J call TRBJ1-2, with 9 bases aligning to TRBD1. CDR3 length: 15 amino acids. Germline V gene lookup returns CDR1 SGHAT and CDR2 FQNNGV. The J segment lost 8 bases and the V segment lost 3 bases, leaving 10 bases of the junction unmatched. CDR3 DNA: TGTGCCAGCAGCTTGGGCCCCACAGGGGGCGAGGGCTACACCTTC. It codes for CASSLGPTGGEGYTF.

The chain is built from TRBV7-9 and TRBJ1-6; D ambiguous. The V and J ends lost 5 bases and 4 bases respectively, with 9 bases between them. Looked up from germline, CDR1 is SEHNR and CDR2 is FQNEAQ (reference sequence). CDR3 size: 14 residues. The CDR3 nucleotides are TGTGCCAGCAGCCAAACCCTATATAATTCACCCCTCCACTTT. This gives the protein CASSQTLYNSPLHF.

J is TRBJ1-2 and V is TRBV15, with TRBD1 matching 10 bases. V was clipped by 5 bases and J by 7 bases; unmatched bases: 16. This CDR3 contains 17 residues. The V gene's germline CDR1 is LNHNV and CDR2 YYDKDF (reference sequence). CDR3 loop: CATSEGDRGFLDGGYTF. The CDR3 DNA reads as TGTGCCACCAGCGAGGGGGACAGGGGTTTTCTTGATGGTGGCTACACCTTC.

The V call is TRBV11-2, the J call TRBJ1-1; unclear D gene. CDR3 length: 13 residues. Trimming removed 1 base at V and 6 bases at J, with 9 bases between. Germline loops: CDR1 SGHAT, CDR2 FQNNGV. The CDR3 nucleotides read TGTGCCAGCAGCTTAGTCAGGTACCCTGAAGCTTTCTTT. Its translation: CASSLVRYPEAFF.

The V gene is TRBV23-1, the J gene TRBJ1-1; TRBD1 is a possible D gene (5 bases). TRBV23-1 is given ORF status, its function remaining uncertain. Between the trimmed V and J ends, which lost 8 bases and 2 bases, there was a span of 15 bases. This CDR3 is 14 amino acids long. In DNA form, the CDR3 reads TGCGCCAGCGGAACCGCCAGGGCAAACACTGAAGCTTTCTTT. Translation gives CASGTARANTEAFF.

The gene calls are TRBV7-9 and TRBJ2-7, with a tentative D call TRBD2 (6 bases). CDR1 is SEHNR and CDR2 is FQNEAQ in the germline V gene (reference sequence). The CDR3 consists of 15 residues. Trimming removed 1 base at V and 3 bases at J, with 13 bases between. CDR3 DNA: TGTGCCAGCAGCTTAGTCCCGGGAGCAAGCTACGAGCAGTACTTC. It codes for CASSLVPGASYEQYF. Drawing the rest from reference TRBV7-9 and TRBJ2-7, the complete variable domain is DTGVSQNPRHKITKRGQNVTFRCDPISEHNRLYWYRQTLGQGPEFLTYFQNEAQLEKSRLLSDRFSAERPKGSFSTLEIQRTEQGDSAMYLCASSLVPGASYEQYFGPGTRLTVT.

Note on this clone: A read error may produce the germline difference seen at one junction end. The chain combines TRBV6-5 with TRBJ2-7; D gene ambiguous. This CDR3 comprises 13 residues. CDR1 is MNHEY and CDR2 is SVGAGI in the germline V gene. The CDR3 nucleotides are TGTGCCAGCAGCTACTCCAACTCCTACGAGCAGTACTTC. Amino acids: CASSYSNSYEQYF.

The CDR3 sequence: CASSYAEATNEKLFF. The CDR3 coding sequence is TGTGCCAGCAGTTACGCGGAGGCAACTAATGAAAAACTGTTTTTT. The chain combines TRBV6-2 or TRBV6-3 with TRBJ1-4, with D unresolved. Between the trimmed V and J ends, which lost 2 bases and 0 bases, there was a span of 7 bases. The CDR3 spans 15 residues. Per the germline V gene, CDR1 is MNHEY and CDR2 is SVGEGT.

The chain employs TRBV5-1 and TRBJ1-4; 8 bases fit TRBD1. Trimming took 2 bases from V and 4 from J; bases not matched to a gene: 4. The CDR3 contains 15 residues. Germline values: CDR1 SGHRS, CDR2 YFSETQ. The CDR3 region is CASSFQGAVNEKLFF. The CDR3 region has the DNA TGCGCCAGCAGCTTTCAGGGGGCGGTTAATGAAAAACTGTTTTTT.

The chain employs TRBV18 and TRBJ2-3; 7 nucleotides align to TRBD1. The CDR3 is 15 amino acids. In germline, CDR1 is KGHSH, CDR2 LQKENI. V shed 3 bases and J 1 base; nucleotides not matched to a gene: 4. The DNA of the CDR3 is TGTGCCAGCTCACCTGGGACAGCCCGCACAGATACGCAGTATTTT. Its protein product is CASSPGTARTDTQYF.

V is TRBV19 and J is TRBJ2-1; 10 bases are a match to TRBD1. Germline V gene data show CDR1 as LNHDA and CDR2 as SQIVND (reference sequence). V dropped 7 bases and J dropped 6; count of bases not matched to a gene: 6. The CDR3 covers 14 residues. In nucleotides, the CDR3 is TGTGCCAGTAAAGACAGGGGGCTTGGCAATGAGCAGTTCTTC. Protein: CASKDRGLGNEQFF.

The chain links TRBV21-1 to TRBJ2-3; the DNA was not compared with TRBD2, the D call given in the table. TRBV21-1 is shown as a pseudogene. The CDR3 spans 12 residues. The CDR3 loop reads CASMTSTDTQYF. CDR3 coding DNA: TGTGCCAGCATGACTAGCACAGATACGCAGTATTTT.

This rearrangement joins TRBV28 to TRBJ1-1, with D perhaps matching TRBD1 (6 bases). The CDR3 totals 12 residues. CDR1 and CDR2 (germline): MDHEN, SYDVKM. V was clipped by 10 bases and J by 6 bases, with 15 bases between them. CDR3 DNA sequence: TGTGCCACCACAGGGTTCGGCCCTGAAGCTTTCTTT. Translation gives CATTGFGPEAFF.

The chain is built from TRBV5-6 and TRBJ1-5; TRBD1 matches at 7 bases. The trim removed 1 base at V and 1 base at J, leaving 8 bases unmatched. The CDR3 sequence is 17 residues long. Per the germline V gene, CDR1 is SGHDT and CDR2 is YYEEEE. The CDR3 bases are TGTGCCAGCAGCTTGACAGGGGAACTATTCAGCAATCAGCCCCAGCATTTT. Protein: CASSLTGELFSNQPQHF.

The rearrangement links TRBV15 to TRBJ2-1; D not resolved. This CDR3 spans 14 amino acids. The germline gives CDR1 LNHNV, CDR2 YYDKDF (reference sequence). V was shortened by 5 bases and J by 3 bases, with 11 bases between the two germline ends. This chain's CDR3 is CATSPPTDYNEQFF. The CDR3 nucleotides are TGTGCCACCAGCCCTCCAACAGACTACAATGAGCAGTTCTTC.

The chain employs TRBV9 and TRBJ2-3; the D is unclear. Trimming left V 0 bases short and J 1 base short, with 6 bases between. Germline V gene data show CDR1 as SGDLS and CDR2 as YYNGEE. The CDR3 has 14 residues. The CDR3 DNA follows: TGTGCCAGCAGCGTAGCGGTCGGCACAGATACGCAGTATTTT. It is translated as CASSVAVGTDTQYF.